This TCR beta chain appears in the sequencing data of a study of shared clonotypes between healthy human individuals. V lost 10 bases to trimming and J lost 3 bases; unmatched junction nucleotides: 8. The V gene's germline CDR1 is SNHLY and CDR2 FYNNEI. CDR3 length: 15 amino acids. The donors, healthy adults who were HIV-negative, had experienced no recent acute infections or vaccinations. General study points: Read depth was anticipated to influence clonotype sharing among donors.

This clone was counted a few times. Its antigen is undetermined. The test was conducted at deep level. DNA from unsorted PBMC was sequenced on ten immunoSEQ deep assay plates. Data came from immunoSEQ multiplex PCR; TCRdb stores just in-frame clones and leaves some out. The sample includes around 500,000 clones, roughly 80% of them seen just once. The sequencing input was PBMCs. The receptor was derived from a woman aged 35 to 49 in good health. Some clones in this sample may be carry-over from other donors' samples. The chain links TRBV2 to TRBJ2-1; TRBD2 aligns across 11 bases. In DNA, the CDR3 is TGTGCCACCAAACGCCTAGCGGGAGGCTACAATGAGCAGTTCTTC. Residues: CATKRLAGGYNEQFF.